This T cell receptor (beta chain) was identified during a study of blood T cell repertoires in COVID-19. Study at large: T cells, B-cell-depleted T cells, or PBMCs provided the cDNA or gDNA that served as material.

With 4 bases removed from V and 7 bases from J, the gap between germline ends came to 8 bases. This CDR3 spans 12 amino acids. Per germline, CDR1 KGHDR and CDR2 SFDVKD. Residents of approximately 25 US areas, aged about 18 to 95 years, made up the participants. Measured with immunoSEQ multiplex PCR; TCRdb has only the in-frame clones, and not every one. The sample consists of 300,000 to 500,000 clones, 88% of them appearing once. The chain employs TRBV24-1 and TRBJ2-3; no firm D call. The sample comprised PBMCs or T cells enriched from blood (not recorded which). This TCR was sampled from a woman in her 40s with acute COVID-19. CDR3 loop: CATSEPNNTQYF. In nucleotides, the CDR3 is TGTGCCACCAGTGAGCCTAATAATACGCAGTATTTT.